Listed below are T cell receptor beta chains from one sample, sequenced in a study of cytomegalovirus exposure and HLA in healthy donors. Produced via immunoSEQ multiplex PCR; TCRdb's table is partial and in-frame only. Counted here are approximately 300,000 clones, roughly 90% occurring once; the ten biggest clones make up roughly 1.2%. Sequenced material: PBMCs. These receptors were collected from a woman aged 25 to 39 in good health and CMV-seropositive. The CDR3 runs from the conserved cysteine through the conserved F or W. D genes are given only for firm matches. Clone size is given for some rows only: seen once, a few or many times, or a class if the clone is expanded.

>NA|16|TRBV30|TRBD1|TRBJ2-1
TGTGCCTGGAGGGACAGGGACCCCCGTTTGAGTGGTGAGCAGTTCTTC
CAWRDRDPRLSGEQFF
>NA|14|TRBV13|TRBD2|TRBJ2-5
TGTGCCAGCAGCACTAGCGGGGGGCCGGAGACCCAGTACTTC
CASSTSGGPETQYF
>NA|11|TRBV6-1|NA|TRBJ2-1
TGTGCCAGCAGTGATTCAGATGAGCAGTTCTTC
CASSDSDEQFF
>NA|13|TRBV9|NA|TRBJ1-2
TGTGCCAGCAATCAAGAAGGGGAGGAGGGCTACACCTTC
CASNQEGEEGYTF
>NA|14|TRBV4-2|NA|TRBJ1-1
TGTGCCAGCAGCCAAGAGGGCAGTTTGGGAGAAGCTTTCTTT
CASSQEGSLGEAFF
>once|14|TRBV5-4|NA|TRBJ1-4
TGTGCCAGCAGCGCCCGGGGGCAGAATGAAAAACTGTTTTTT
CASSARGQNEKLFF
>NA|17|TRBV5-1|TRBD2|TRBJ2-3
TGCGCCAGCAGCTGGGGCGGAAGCGGGGGAAGCACAGATACGCAGTATTTT
CASSWGGSGGSTDTQYF
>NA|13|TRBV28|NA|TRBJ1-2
TGTGCCAGCAGTTTAACAATCGGGCATGGCTACACCTTC
CASSLTIGHGYTF
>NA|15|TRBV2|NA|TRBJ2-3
TGTGCCAGCAGCCGTAACGTGCAGGGCCCAGATACGCAGTATTTT
CASSRNVQGPDTQYF
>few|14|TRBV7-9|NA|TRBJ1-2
TGTGCCAGCAGCTGGGGTTCTTGGACAGTCGGCTACACCTTC
CASSWGSWTVGYTF
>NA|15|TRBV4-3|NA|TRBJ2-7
TGCGCCAGCAGTCCTGACTGGGCCGCTAACTACGAGCAGTACTTC
CASSPDWAANYEQYF
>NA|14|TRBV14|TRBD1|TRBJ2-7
TGTGCCAGCAGCCCGGCAGGGGGAATCTACGAGCAGTACTTC
CASSPAGGIYEQYF
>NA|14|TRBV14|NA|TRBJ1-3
TGTGCCAGCAGCCAAGAGTGGGGGACCAGCACCATATATTTT
CASSQEWGTSTIYF
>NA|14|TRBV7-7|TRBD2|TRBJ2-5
TGTGCCAGCAGCTCAGGACTAGCCGGGGAGACCCAGTACTTC
CASSSGLAGETQYF
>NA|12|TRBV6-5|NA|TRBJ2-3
TGTGCCAGCAGTTACGGTTCAGATACGCAGTATTTT
CASSYGSDTQYF
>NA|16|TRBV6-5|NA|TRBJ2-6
TGTGCCAGCAGTTACCTCCCCCGTAGTGGGGCCAACGTCCTGACTTTC
CASSYLPRSGANVLTF
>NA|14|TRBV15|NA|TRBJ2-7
TGTGCCACCCAAGAGGTTCGGGGGGCGGGTGAGCAGTACTTC
CATQEVRGAGEQYF
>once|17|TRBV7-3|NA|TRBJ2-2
TGTGCCAGCAGCTTAACTGGCCCCGACGCGAACACCGGGGAGCTGTTTTTT
CASSLTGPDANTGELFF
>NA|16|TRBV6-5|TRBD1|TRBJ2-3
TGTGCCAGCAGTTCGGTAGGGACAGGGGGCACAGATACGCAGTATTTT
CASSSVGTGGTDTQYF
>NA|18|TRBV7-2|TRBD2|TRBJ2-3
TGTGCCAGCCGAACCAGCCCAGGGACTAGCGGGGGTAGGAATACGCAGTATTTT
CASRTSPGTSGGRNTQYF
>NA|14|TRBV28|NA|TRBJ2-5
TGTGCCAGCAGTTTACCCTGGACGCGAGAGACCCAGTACTTC
CASSLPWTRETQYF
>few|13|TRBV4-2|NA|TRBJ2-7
TGTGCCAGCAGCCAAGCGGTCGGTCGCGAGCAGTACTTC
CASSQAVGREQYF
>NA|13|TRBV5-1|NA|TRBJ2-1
TGCGCCAGCAAAGGGACGCTTCACAATGAGCAGTTCTTC
CASKGTLHNEQFF
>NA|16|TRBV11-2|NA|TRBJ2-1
TGTGCCAGCAGCTTAGTTGTGTACGACGGCCGGAATGAGCAGTTCTTC
CASSLVVYDGRNEQFF
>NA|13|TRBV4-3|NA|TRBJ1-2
TGCGCCAGCAGCCGGGGGTTAGACTATGGCTACACCTTC
CASSRGLDYGYTF
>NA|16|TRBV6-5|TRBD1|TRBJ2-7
TGTGCCAGCAGTTACTCTAGGACAGGGTCATCCTACGAGCAGTACTTC
CASSYSRTGSSYEQYF
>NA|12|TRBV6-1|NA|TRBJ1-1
TGTGCCAGCTTGAGGGGGGCCACTGAAGCTTTCTTT
CASLRGATEAFF
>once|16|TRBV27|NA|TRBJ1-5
TGTGCCAGCATCCGAAGCAAGAACTATAGCAATCAGCCCCAGCATTTT
CASIRSKNYSNQPQHF
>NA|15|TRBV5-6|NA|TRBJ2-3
TGTGCCAGCAGCTTGGCTTCCGAATTCACAGATACGCAGTATTTT
CASSLASEFTDTQYF
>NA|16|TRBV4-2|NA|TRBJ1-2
TGTGCCAGCAGCCAAGAGCAGATCGGAGGGAACTATGGCTACACCTTC
CASSQEQIGGNYGYTF
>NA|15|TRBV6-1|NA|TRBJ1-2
TGTGCCAGCAGTGAATTTGGACAGAAAGCCTATGGCTACACCTTC
CASSEFGQKAYGYTF
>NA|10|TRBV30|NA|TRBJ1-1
TGTGCCTGGACCAGGGTGGATGCTTTCTTT
CAWTRVDAFF
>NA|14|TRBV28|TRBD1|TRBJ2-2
TGTGCCAGCACCCGAAGACAGGGGATCGGGGAGCTGTTTTTT
CASTRRQGIGELFF
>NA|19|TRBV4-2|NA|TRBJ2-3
TGTGCCAGCAGCCAAGAAGGGGCTGGGAGGCTAATTAGCACAGATACGCAGTATTTT
CASSQEGAGRLISTDTQYF
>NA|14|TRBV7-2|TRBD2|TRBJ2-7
TGTGCCAGCAGCCCGGGGGGGAGCTCCTACGAGCAGTACTTC
CASSPGGSSYEQYF
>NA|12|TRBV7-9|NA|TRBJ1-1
TGTGCCAGCAGAGGGGTAGACACTGAAGCTTTCTTT
CASRGVDTEAFF
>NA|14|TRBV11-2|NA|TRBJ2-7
TGTGCCAGCAGCCCTTGGACAGCCAGCTACGAGCAGTACTTC
CASSPWTASYEQYF
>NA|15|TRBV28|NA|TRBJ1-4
TGTGCCAGCACCCCCGCCGGGACGGGAGGGGAAAAACTGTTTTTT
CASTPAGTGGEKLFF
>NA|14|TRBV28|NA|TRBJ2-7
TGTGCCAGCTCCCACACAACAAGCTCCTACGAGCAGTACTTC
CASSHTTSSYEQYF
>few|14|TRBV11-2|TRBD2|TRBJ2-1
TGTGCCAGCAGCTTTGGGACTACAGGCGATGAGCAGTTCTTC
CASSFGTTGDEQFF
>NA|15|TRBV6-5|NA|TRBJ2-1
TGTGCCAGCAGTAACCTAGCCGCTTCCTACAATGAGCAGTTCTTC
CASSNLAASYNEQFF
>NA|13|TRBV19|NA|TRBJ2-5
TGTGCCAGTAGTATAGGGGCCTGGGAGACCCAGTACTTC
CASSIGAWETQYF
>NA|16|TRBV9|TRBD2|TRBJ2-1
TGTGCCAGCAGCGGGGAACTAGCGGGGAAGCTAAATGAGCAGTTCTTC
CASSGELAGKLNEQFF
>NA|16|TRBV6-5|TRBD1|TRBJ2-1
TGTGCCAGCAGTTACTCGACAGGGGCTTTATACAATGAGCAGTTCTTC
CASSYSTGALYNEQFF
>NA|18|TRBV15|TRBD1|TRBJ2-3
TGTGCCACCAGCAGGGCGAACGACAGGGATGAAAGCACAGATACGCAGTATTTT
CATSRANDRDESTDTQYF
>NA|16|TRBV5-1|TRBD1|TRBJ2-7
TGCGCCAGCAGCGTTGGTGCCGGGACAGGGCTCCAGAAGCAGTACTTC
CASSVGAGTGLQKQYF
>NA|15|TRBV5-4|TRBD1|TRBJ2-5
TGTGCCAGCGGAACACAACAGGGGCTGAAAGAGACCCAGTACTTC
CASGTQQGLKETQYF
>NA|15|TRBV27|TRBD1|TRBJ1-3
TGTGCCAGCAGTTGGACAGGAAAAAGAGGAAACACCATATATTTT
CASSWTGKRGNTIYF
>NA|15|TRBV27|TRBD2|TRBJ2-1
TGTGCCACCCACTCCGGGACTAGCGGTCTCAATGAGCAGTTCTTC
CATHSGTSGLNEQFF
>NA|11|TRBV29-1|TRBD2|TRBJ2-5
TGCAGCCCAGAGCGGGATGAGACCCAGTACTTC
CSPERDETQYF
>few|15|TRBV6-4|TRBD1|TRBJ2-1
TGTGCCAGCAGTGACAGCCAGGGGGCTTCTGATGAGCAGTTCTTC
CASSDSQGASDEQFF
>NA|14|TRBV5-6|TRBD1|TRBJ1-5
TGTGCCAGCAGCTTGCTCCCAGGGGGTCAGCCCCAGCATTTT
CASSLLPGGQPQHF
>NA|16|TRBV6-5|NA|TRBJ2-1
TGTGCCAGCAGTTATGTCGGACATCCGGCCGGTAATGAGCAGTTCTTC
CASSYVGHPAGNEQFF
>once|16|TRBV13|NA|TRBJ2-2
TGTGCCAGCAGCTTAATTGCGGGCCTGGGCACCGGGGAGCTGTTTTTT
CASSLIAGLGTGELFF
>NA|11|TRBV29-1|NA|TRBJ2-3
TGCGGTACACAGAACACAGATACGCAGTATTTT
CGTQNTDTQYF
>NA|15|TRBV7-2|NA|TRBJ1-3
TGTGCCAGCAGCCCCCCCATAGGTTCCGGAAACACCATATATTTT
CASSPPIGSGNTIYF
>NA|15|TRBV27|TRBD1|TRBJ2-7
TGTGCCAGCAGTTTATCCCGGGACAGTTCTTACGAGCAGTACTTC
CASSLSRDSSYEQYF
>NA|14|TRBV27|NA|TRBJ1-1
TGTGCCAGCAGTTTCTGGGGGCAGAACACTGAAGCTTTCTTT
CASSFWGQNTEAFF
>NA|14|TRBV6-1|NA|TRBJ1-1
TGTGCCAGCAGTGAGGAGCGGCAGAACACTGAAGCTTTCTTT
CASSEERQNTEAFF
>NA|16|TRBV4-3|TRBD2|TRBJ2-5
TGCGCCAGCAGCCGTCGCACTAGCGGGGCCGAAGAGACCCAGTACTTC
CASSRRTSGAEETQYF